The text below deals with one T cell receptor (beta chain). Its antigen is still unknown. Base qualities are missing; no much larger clone stands one base away. The collaborating institutions used their own protocols to collect whole blood in K2EDTA tubes. Collaborator samples were shipped for TCRbeta analysis as frozen whole blood, isolated PBMCs, or DNA extracted from either sample type. These data belong to a study of blood T cell repertoires in COVID-19 (dated by TCRdb to the early 2020s). Looking at the study overall: Samples covering the acute and convalescent phases of COVID-19 were provided by collaborators in the United States, Italy and Spain. The prospective study material was composed of cDNA or gDNA derived from T cells, B-cell-depleted T cells, or PBMCs. The dataset comprised deeply sampled blood TCRbeta repertoires from subjects exposed to, actively infected with, or recovered from COVID-19. The repertoires were released in a freely available public database meant as a resource for research on the immune response to SARS-CoV-2. The samples were drawn from the first 160 participants of the ongoing ImmuneRACE study and from 950 to 1,500 subjects provided by 6 global collaborators. Sample metadata almost always included a de-identified subject ID, COVID-19 status, age in years and sex. Where available, HLA class I and class II types were taken from metadata supplied by the sample provider and were not determined by assay-based typing.

TCRbeta CDR3 regions were amplified from genomic DNA using the immunoSEQ Assay, a bias-controlled multiplex PCR. From the authors' description of their analysis: The number of nucleated cells in each sample was estimated by amplification of reference gene primers within the assay. To quantify the absolute abundance of each unique TCRbeta CDR3 rearrangement, sequence reads were collapsed and filtered. Productive Simpson clonality was computed per sample as the square root of Simpson's diversity index over productive rearrangements. Imported from immuneACCESS, the table was reduced by TCRdb to in-frame sequences with V and J called. These copies leave out some clones; in studies compared against another copy, an unresolved V gene accounts for under half, and the cause of the remainder is not known. V and J calls and clone size are those listed in that table; D and trimming were worked out from the DNA. For this sample the table gives about 150,000 clones, of which roughly nine tenths were detected only once. Of the sample, around 2.5% falls within the top ten clones.

Inclusive of the bounding cysteine and phenylalanine, the CDR3 is 15 residues long. Here the CDR3 DNA is all that survives: 45 bases in frame from base 1. The germline V gene gives CDR1 as SGHDN and CDR2 as FVKESK. V loses 4 bases of germline sequence and J loses 0 bases, and the interval between the two ends is 12 bases. Broader findings and caveats from the paper: Clinical and demographic metadata were provided uncurated, with the amount varying by source and participant.

What was sequenced was peripheral blood. This TCR derives from a woman aged 70 to 79 with acute or convalescent COVID-19. The V and J genes are TRBV14 and TRBJ1-1; confidence is insufficient to name the D gene. The nucleotide sequence reads TGTGCCAGCAGCCGAGACGGTCTGATGAACACTGAAGCTTTCTTT. The resulting protein is CASSRDGLMNTEAFF.